Following are 19 T cell receptor beta chains from one sample sequenced in a study of T-cell reconstitution after alpha-beta-depleted transplantation in children. Unique molecular identifiers were incorporated into the prepared TCRbeta library. TCRdb re-derived calls from the PCR reads in MiXCR, one entry per CDR3 protein. Here the sample spans more than 400,000 distinct CDR3 sequences, 10% to 12% being singletons. The sample was PBMCs, mostly from graft donor cells, taken 180 days after TCRalphabeta/CD19-depleted stem cell transplant. Receptors originate from a female patient younger than 10 who had a stem cell transplant for aplastic anemia, so the T cells may come from the graft donor.

The chain uses TRBV3-1 and TRBJ2-7, with D hard to call. The CDR3 runs 14 residues. CDR1 and CDR2 from the germline V gene are LGHDT and YNNKEL (reference sequence). V was clipped by 7 bases and J by 7 bases, with 20 bases between them. CDR3 loop: CASNIGPPEWEQYF. Here the CDR3 DNA reads TGTGCCAGCAACATTGGTCCCCCCGAATGGGAGCAGTACTTC.

This clonotype has only a few counts. This chain links TRBV12-3 or TRBV12-4 with TRBJ2-5; 12 bases are shared with TRBD2. With 1 base clipped from V and 2 bases from J, the junction kept 5 bases outside the gene matches. CDR3 size: 17 residues. The CDR3 DNA reads TGTGCCAGCAGTTTAGAGGCGGGACTAGCGGGTCAAGAGACCCAGTACTTC. It specifies CASSLEAGLAGQETQYF.

This clonotype turned up a few times. The chain couples TRBV7-8 to TRBJ2-4; D perhaps matches TRBD1 (5 bases). Germline CDR1 reads SGHVS; CDR2 reads FQNEAQ. The CDR3 length is 15 residues. Trimming removed 5 bases at V and 0 bases at J, with 11 bases between. CDR3 in amino acids: CASSGDRLAKNIQYF. Here the CDR3 DNA reads TGTGCCAGCAGCGGAGACAGACTAGCCAAAAACATTCAGTACTTC.

This chain uses TRBV5-1 with TRBJ2-6; D not certain. Trimming removed 0 bases at V and 1 base at J, with 11 bases between. The CDR3 totals 17 residues. Germline CDR1 is SGHRS and CDR2 is YFSETQ. The CDR3 here is CASSLALDGSGANVLTF. CDR3 nucleotides: TGCGCCAGCAGCTTGGCTCTCGACGGTTCTGGGGCCAACGTCCTGACTTTC.

The chain combines TRBV7-2 with TRBJ1-3, with D unresolved. This CDR3 has 16 amino acids. The germline gives CDR1 SGHTA, CDR2 FQGNSA. Deletions cut 1 base from V and 0 bases from J, with 10 bases between. The CDR3 DNA reads TGTACCAGCAGCTTAGAGGTCGGCTACTCTGGAAACACCATATATTTT. Residues: CTSSLEVGYSGNTIYF.

The gene calls are TRBV7-2 and TRBJ2-7; D remains ambiguous. Per the germline V gene, CDR1 is SGHTA and CDR2 is FQGNSA. Trimming removed 0 bases from V and 3 bases from J, with 15 bases in between. The CDR3 spans 16 residues. CDR3 sequence (DNA): TGTGCCAGCAGCTTAGCGAGGTTGGGAAATTTCTACGAGCAGTACTTC. It translates to CASSLARLGNFYEQYF.

The V gene is TRBV28, the J gene TRBJ2-7, with TRBD1 matching 7 bases. V trimming: 3 bases; J trimming: 4 bases; junction bases outside the gene matches: 12. The CDR3 covers 16 residues. Germline V CDR1 and CDR2: MDHEN, SYDVKM. The CDR3, as DNA: TGTGCCAGCAGTTTCCTTCTAGACAGGGCTCCTTACGAGCAGTACGTC. Protein product: CASSFLLDRAPYEQYV.

This clonotype was picked up many times. The chain uses TRBV29-1 and TRBJ2-5; weak D call: TRBD1 (5 bases). Germline lookup yields CDR1 SQVTM and CDR2 ANQGSEA. The CDR3 extends over 11 amino acids. The CDR3 sequence is CTCGAGETQYF. The CDR3 DNA is TGCACCTGCGGTGCAGGGGAGACCCAGTACTTC. Drawing the rest from reference TRBV29-1 and TRBJ2-5, the complete variable domain is SAVISQKPSRDICQRGTSLTIQCQVDSQVTMMFWYRQQPGQSLTLIATANQGSEATYESGFVIDKFPISRPNLTFSTLTVSNMSPEDSSIYLCTCGAGETQYFGPGTRLLVL.

This clonotype was counted between two and nine times. The chain combines TRBV7-9 with TRBJ2-7; the D gene is possibly TRBD2 (6 bases). Trimming shortened V by 5 bases and J by 5 bases, and 13 bases separated the two germline ends. The CDR3 is made up of 13 amino acids. Per the germline V gene, CDR1 is SEHNR and CDR2 is FQNEAQ (reference sequence). This CDR3 is CASSRYSGDEQYF. The CDR3 DNA sequence: TGTGCCAGCAGCCGTTATTCGGGGGACGAGCAGTACTTC.

V gene TRBV15 combines with J gene TRBJ2-7, with D hard to call. Deletions cut 0 bases from V and 6 bases from J, with 24 bases between. There are 18 residues in the CDR3. CDR1 is LNHNV, CDR2 YYDKDF, per germline (reference sequence). CDR3 protein: CATSRDPLRGTENGEQYF. The DNA of the CDR3 is TGTGCCACCAGCAGAGACCCCCTTAGAGGAACGGAGAATGGCGAGCAGTACTTC.

The V gene is TRBV4-3, the J gene TRBJ1-2; D remains ambiguous. This CDR3 region has 13 residues. The V gene's germline CDR1 is LGHNA and CDR2 YSLEER. The V and J ends lost 1 base and 0 bases respectively, with 3 bases between them. The CDR3 here is CASSQAANYGYTF. Here the CDR3 DNA reads TGCGCCAGCAGCCAAGCAGCTAACTATGGCTACACCTTC.

This clonotype was counted a few times. The chain uses TRBV3-1 and TRBJ1-2, with no clear D. The CDR3 loop spans 15 amino acids. V was shortened by 3 bases and J by 2 bases, with 13 bases between the two germline ends. Looked up from germline, CDR1 is LGHDT and CDR2 is YNNKEL (reference sequence). The CDR3 bases are TGTGCCAGCAGCCAGGGTTGGACGGTGAACTATGGCTACACCTTC. It encodes CASSQGWTVNYGYTF.

The genes are TRBV7-8 and TRBJ2-7, with no clear D. The V and J ends lost 0 bases and 3 bases respectively, with 3 bases between them. Germline lookup yields CDR1 SGHVS and CDR2 FQNEAQ. The CDR3 extends over 12 amino acids. CDR3 coding DNA: TGTGCCAGCAGCTTAGCAGTCTACGAGCAGTACTTC. Translation gives CASSLAVYEQYF.

This clonotype has just a few counts. The chain recombines TRBV25-1 with TRBJ1-2; D remains unclear. The CDR3 is made up of 13 amino acids. Germline-derived CDR1 and CDR2 are MGHDK and SYGVNS. The V end was cut by 7 bases, the J end by 2 bases, with 11 bases between. In DNA form, the CDR3 reads TGTGCCAGCACCCCCTCCGGGAACTATGGCTACACCTTC. Its translation is CASTPSGNYGYTF.

The V call is TRBV27, the J call TRBJ1-6, with 7 bases aligning to TRBD1. The CDR3 consists of 16 residues. Germline V gene lookup returns CDR1 MNHEY and CDR2 SMNVEV (reference sequence). Trimming removed 4 bases from V and 7 bases from J; junction bases left unmatched: 10. As DNA, the CDR3 is TGTGCCAGCAGTTCACTTAGACAGGGTGGGAATTCACCCCTCCACTTT. The encoded protein is CASSSLRQGGNSPLHF.

This clonotype occurred a few times. V is TRBV29-1 and J is TRBJ2-3; the match to TRBD2 covers 10 bases. From germline, CDR1 is SQVTM and CDR2 ANQGSEA. The CDR3 consists of 15 residues. The V and J ends lost 2 bases and 1 base, in that order; junction bases with no gene match: 3. Here the CDR3 DNA reads TGCAGCGTTGAAAAACTAGCGGGGCGCACAGATACGCAGTATTTT. Translating it yields CSVEKLAGRTDTQYF.

The sample holds many counts of this clonotype. The V gene is TRBV4-2, the J gene TRBJ2-5; the D gene is possibly TRBD1 (6 bases). CDR3 length: 15 residues. Trimming took off 5 bases at V and 5 bases at J, with 18 bases between the two ends. CDR1 LGHNA and CDR2 YNFKEQ come from the germline V gene. The DNA for the CDR3 is TGTGCCAGCAGCGGCAGGGGACGTCTTTTGGAGACCCAGTACTTC. This translates into CASSGRGRLLETQYF.

There are many counts of this clonotype. V and J are TRBV7-9 and TRBJ1-6, with unresolved D. The CDR3 has 12 residues. Germline CDR1 reads SEHNR; CDR2 reads FQNEAQ (reference sequence). Trimming cost V 2 bases and J 7 bases, with 3 bases left between them. CDR3 residues: CASSLTNSPLHF. The CDR3 DNA reads TGTGCCAGCAGCTTAACCAATTCACCCCTCCACTTT.

This clonotype was detected a few times. The chain is built from TRBV6-1 and TRBJ1-1; TRBD1 is a possible D gene (6 bases). The CDR3 spans 16 residues. The germline V gene has CDR1 MNHNS and CDR2 SASEGT. The V and J ends lost 6 bases and 1 base respectively, with 18 bases between them. The CDR3 here is CASSQLQGSENTEAFF. The CDR3 bases are TGTGCCAGCAGCCAGCTACAGGGCAGCGAGAACACTGAAGCTTTCTTT.